The subject of this entry is one T cell receptor (beta chain). The data derive from a study of blood T cell repertoires in COVID-19. Germline V gene sequence: CDR1 LNHDA, CDR2 SQIVND (reference sequence). Unmatched junction bases numbered 5, after V lost 6 bases and J lost 2 bases. The CDR3 spans 14 residues. The table came from immunoSEQ multiplex PCR; TCRdb's copy has only in-frame clones and leaves some out. The sample yields approximately 50,000 clones, roughly 77% seen once. The sample was peripheral blood. The chain recombines TRBV19 with TRBJ1-1; TRBD1 aligns across 8 bases. The receptor was isolated from a man aged 55 to 69 with COVID-19, enrolled during active disease. CDR3 nucleotide sequence: TGTGCCAGTAGATACAGGGGGGATAACACTGAAGCTTTCTTT. This translates into CASRYRGDNTEAFF. The whole variable domain, filled in from reference TRBV19 and TRBJ1-1, reads DGGITQSPKYLFRKEGQNVTLSCEQNLNHDAMYWYRQDPGQGLRLIYYSQIVNDFQKGDIAEGYSVSREKKESFPLTVTSAQKNPTAFYLCASRYRGDNTEAFFGQGTRLTVV.